The sample holds many counts of the clone carrying this T cell receptor (beta chain). Its matching antigen is unknown. This entry is derived from a study of CD8 T cells in ankylosing spondylitis. Study observations and caveats: Eight highly homologous variants formed a TCR beta motif that appeared characteristic of ankylosing spondylitis blood. CD8+ cells made up the disease-linked clones, which were relatively rare in peripheral blood. Matched ankylosing spondylitis synovial fluid reportedly showed significant enrichment of disease-linked clones.

TCRdb reprocessed the 5' RACE reads via MiXCR and lists one record per CDR3 protein. The repertoire includes more than 250,000 distinct CDR3 sequences, 11% of them detected once, and roughly 9.2% sits in the top ten. Specimen: blood, either unsorted or a sorted T cell fraction (not recorded which). The receptor's source is a female donor with ankylosing spondylitis or in good health (not recorded which).

In DNA, the CDR3 is TGTGCCAGCAGGGCGGGGGGGACAGATACGCAGTATTTT. Protein: CASRAGGTDTQYF. This chain joins TRBV12-3 or TRBV12-4 and TRBJ2-3, with 9 nucleotides matching TRBD2. This CDR3 has 13 amino acids. V shed 6 bases, J shed 3 bases, and the junction held 1 base outside the gene matches.